This TCR beta chain was captured in a study of blood T cell repertoires in COVID-19. The overall study: Italy, Spain and the United States were the sources of the convalescent and acute COVID-19 samples. Sources were T cells, B-cell-depleted T cells, or PBMCs; the material itself was cDNA or gDNA.

Study processing details: Scientists estimated how many nucleated cells there were by amplifying reference gene primers. Clones were read by immunoSEQ multiplex PCR, and TCRdb kept only the in-frame ones, dropping some. From that table come the V and J calls and clone size; the DNA was used to work out D and trimming. The sample shows about 140,000 clones, roughly 80% of them seen only once. CDR1 and CDR2 (germline): SGHRS, YFSETQ. The CDR3 is made up of 15 amino acids. The V and J ends lost 6 bases and 0 bases respectively, with 12 bases between them. The sequencing sample was made of peripheral blood. The gene calls are TRBV5-1 and TRBJ2-2; possibly TRBD2 for D (5 bases). The TCR originated in a woman aged 45-65 years with active or convalescent COVID-19. CDR3 DNA: TGCGCCAGCATGGCGCTAGCAGCGAACACCGGGGAGCTGTTTTTT. Its translation: CASMALAANTGELFF.